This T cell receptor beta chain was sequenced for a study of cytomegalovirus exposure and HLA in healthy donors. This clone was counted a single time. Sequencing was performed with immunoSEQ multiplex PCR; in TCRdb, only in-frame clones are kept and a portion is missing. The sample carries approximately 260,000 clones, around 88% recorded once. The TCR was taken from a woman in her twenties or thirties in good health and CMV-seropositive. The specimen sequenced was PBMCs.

CDR3 DNA: TGCAGCGTTGAAAGGACAGGGGAGGGTGAAGCTTTCTTT. It encodes CSVERTGEGEAFF. This chain uses TRBV29-1 with TRBJ1-1; TRBD1 agrees at 9 bases. This CDR3 has 13 residues. The V gene end was trimmed by 2 bases and the J gene end by 7 bases; junction bases not matched to a gene: 5. The germline CDR1 and CDR2 sequences are SQVTM and ANQGSEA.